These T cell receptor beta chains were read from a single sample in a study of post-analysis software for immune sequencing data. TCRdb recomputed calls from the PCR reads with MiXCR, one row per CDR3 protein. The sample has roughly 600,000 distinct CDR3 sequences, roughly 46% seen once; the top ten hold over 1.5%. The sequenced sample consisted of blood. These receptors originate from a girl aged 10-17 years with multiple sclerosis. CDR3s include the opening cysteine and the closing phenylalanine or tryptophan. Fields, in order: J gene, clone size, D gene, V gene, CDR3 protein, CDR3 DNA. D genes are given only for firm matches. Clone size is shown for a subset of rows, as once, few, many or a class of expanded clone.

J: TRBJ2-7; size: few; D: NA; V: TRBV14; CDR3: CASSQGSGYEQYF; DNA: TGTGCCAGCAGCCAGGGTTCCGGTTACGAGCAGTACTTC
J: TRBJ1-5; size: few; D: NA; V: TRBV6-2/TRBV6-3; CDR3: CASSYGGRQPQHF; DNA: TGTGCCAGCAGTTACGGGGGTAGGCAGCCCCAGCATTTT
J: TRBJ2-3; size: NA; D: NA; V: TRBV6-5; CDR3: CASSDPGASTDTQYF; DNA: TGTGCCAGCAGTGACCCGGGGGCGTCAACAGATACGCAGTATTTT
J: TRBJ2-1; size: few; D: TRBD1; V: TRBV5-5; CDR3: CASSLASGTGSYNEQFF; DNA: TGTGCCAGCAGCTTGGCCTCGGGGACAGGATCCTACAATGAGCAGTTCTTC
J: TRBJ1-2; size: NA; D: NA; V: TRBV20-1; CDR3: CSARDIGYYGGYTF; DNA: TGCAGTGCTAGAGATATAGGATACTATGGTGGCTACACCTTC
J: TRBJ2-5; size: NA; D: NA; V: TRBV5-1; CDR3: CASSFLGSSRRQETQYF; DNA: TGCGCCAGCAGCTTTCTCGGGTCTAGCAGGCGGCAAGAGACCCAGTACTTC
J: TRBJ2-7; size: NA; D: NA; V: TRBV25-1; CDR3: CASSEYAGVRSYEQYF; DNA: TGTGCCAGCAGTGAATATGCCGGGGTACGCTCCTACGAGCAGTACTTC
J: TRBJ2-1; size: NA; D: TRBD2; V: TRBV6-4; CDR3: CASSKTGTSGPDEQFF; DNA: TGTGCCAGCAGTAAAACCGGGACTAGCGGGCCGGATGAGCAGTTCTTC
J: TRBJ2-7; size: few; D: NA; V: TRBV20-1; CDR3: CSARPGGVRYEQYF; DNA: TGCAGTGCTAGACCCGGCGGGGTTCGCTACGAGCAGTACTTC
J: TRBJ2-5; size: NA; D: TRBD1; V: TRBV6-5; CDR3: CASSYSGQGAGKTQYF; DNA: TGTGCCAGCAGTTACTCAGGACAGGGGGCCGGGAAGACCCAGTACTTC
J: TRBJ2-1; size: few; D: NA; V: TRBV4-1; CDR3: CASSQDRWSEQFF; DNA: TGCGCCAGCAGCCAAGATCGTTGGTCCGAGCAGTTCTTC
J: TRBJ2-5; size: NA; D: NA; V: TRBV3-1; CDR3: CASSTGPLQETQYF; DNA: TGTGCCAGCAGCACGGGGCCACTTCAAGAGACCCAGTACTTC
J: TRBJ2-1; size: NA; D: TRBD1; V: TRBV12-3/TRBV12-4; CDR3: CASSPGTGSVYNEQFF; DNA: TGTGCCAGCAGTCCCGGGACAGGGAGCGTCTACAATGAGCAGTTCTTC
J: TRBJ1-2; size: NA; D: NA; V: TRBV7-9; CDR3: CASSLGTASNYGYTF; DNA: TGTGCCAGCAGCCTCGGGACGGCGTCTAACTATGGCTACACCTTC
J: TRBJ2-3; size: few; D: TRBD1; V: TRBV20-1; CDR3: CSARLRDRAADTQYF; DNA: TGCAGTGCTAGACTCCGGGACAGGGCTGCAGATACGCAGTATTTT
J: TRBJ1-2; size: few; D: NA; V: TRBV7-2; CDR3: CASSRPGYTF; DNA: TGTGCCAGCAGCCGTCCAGGCTACACCTTC
J: TRBJ2-3; size: NA; D: NA; V: TRBV10-3; CDR3: CAISEGGGTDTQYF; DNA: TGTGCCATCAGTGAGGGAGGTGGCACAGATACGCAGTATTTT
J: TRBJ1-1; size: few; D: TRBD1; V: TRBV10-3; CDR3: CAIRRTGVNTEAFF; DNA: TGTGCCATCAGAAGAACAGGGGTGAACACTGAAGCTTTCTTT
J: TRBJ2-7; size: NA; D: NA; V: TRBV3-1; CDR3: CASSQASGTEQYF; DNA: TGTGCCAGCAGCCAAGCATCAGGCACCGAGCAGTACTTC
J: TRBJ2-3; size: NA; D: NA; V: TRBV29-1; CDR3: CSVETGPDTQYF; DNA: TGCAGCGTTGAAACCGGGCCAGATACGCAGTATTTT
J: TRBJ2-5; size: NA; D: NA; V: TRBV9; CDR3: CASSVGGIQETQYF; DNA: TGTGCCAGCAGCGTCGGAGGGATCCAAGAGACCCAGTACTTC
J: TRBJ1-2; size: NA; D: NA; V: TRBV5-1; CDR3: CAGSLEITNYGYTF; DNA: TGCGCCGGCAGCTTGGAGATCACTAACTATGGCTACACCTTC
J: TRBJ2-1; size: few; D: TRBD2; V: TRBV29-1; CDR3: CSGDTSGRNEQFF; DNA: TGCAGCGGTGATACTAGCGGGAGGAATGAGCAGTTCTTC